The 32 T cell receptor beta chains listed next were all sequenced from one sample in a study of T cells in Graves' hyperthyroidism and ophthalmopathy. RNA transcripts were the template for amplifying TCR beta CDR3 regions. With the HTBI primer set, the TCR CDR3 went through a first round of RT-PCR. TCRdb processed the multiplex PCR reads anew with MiXCR; each CDR3 protein has one entry. The table includes under 800,000 distinct CDR3 sequences, around 15% detected once. Sequencing was carried out using blood. The receptor set was obtained from a woman between 18 and 29 years old with Graves' hyperthyroidism.

At least ten counts were recorded for this clonotype. The J gene is TRBJ2-7, the V gene TRBV13; D may match TRBD1 or TRBD2 (5 bases each). The germline gives CDR1 PRHDT, CDR2 FYEKMQ (reference sequence). V shed 5 bases and J shed 3 bases, with 14 bases lying between them. The CDR3 has 14 residues. The chain's CDR3 is CASSPGTNLYEQYF. The CDR3 bases are TGTGCCAGCAGCCCCGGGACCAACCTCTACGAGCAGTACTTC.

This clonotype was seen repeatedly, ten times or more. Written as DNA, the CDR3 is TGTGCCAGCTCGGTAGATACGCAGTATTTT. It specifies CASSVDTQYF. The chain carries TRBV28 and TRBJ2-3; no clear D gene. CDR3 length: 10 residues. The germline V gene encodes CDR1 MDHEN and CDR2 SYDVKM. V lost 8 bases and J 5 bases, leaving 5 bases between the germline ends. Based on the CDR3 plus reference TRBV28 and TRBJ2-3, the full variable domain is DVKVTQSSRYLVKRTGEKVFLECVQDMDHENMFWYRQDPGLGLRLIYFSYDVKMKEKGDIPEGYSVSREKKERFSLILESASTNQTSMYLCASSVDTQYFGPGTRLTVL.

This clonotype was seen at least ten times. The gene calls are TRBV6-2 or TRBV6-3 and TRBJ1-5, with D unclear. This CDR3 is built from 14 residues. Trimming cost V 2 bases and J 1 base, with 6 bases left between them. CDR1 is MNHEY, CDR2 SVGEGT, per germline. CDR3: CASSYPESNQPQHF. CDR3 in DNA: TGTGCCAGCAGTTACCCGGAAAGCAATCAGCCCCAGCATTTT.

There are many counts of this clonotype. This sequence joins TRBV18 and TRBJ2-3; D is perhaps TRBD1 (5 bases). The germline CDR1 and CDR2 sequences are KGHSH and LQKENI. V was clipped by 2 bases and J by 2 bases, with 8 bases between them. The CDR3 is 14 amino acids. CDR3 sequence (DNA): TGTGCCAGCTCACCAGGGGCCACCACAGATACGCAGTATTTT. It encodes CASSPGATTDTQYF.

This clonotype was recorded at least ten times. The V gene is TRBV2, the J gene TRBJ2-7; 8 bases match TRBD1. Looked up from germline, CDR1 is SNHLY and CDR2 is FYNNEI. This CDR3 has 13 amino acids. V lost 4 bases, J lost 7 bases, and 6 bases stayed unmatched. CDR3 DNA sequence: TGTGCCAGCAGTGGACAGGGGATAGAAGAGCAGTACTTC. Translation: CASSGQGIEEQYF.

This clonotype showed up many times. This sequence joins TRBV7-2 and TRBJ1-5; TRBD1 agrees at 7 bases. The CDR3 loop spans 16 amino acids. With V trimmed by 1 base and J by 5 bases, 8 bases remained unmatched. Germline V gene sequence: CDR1 SGHTA, CDR2 FQGNSA. CDR3 region: CASSLGGTVRHQPQHF. The CDR3 region has the DNA TGTGCCAGCAGCTTAGGTGGGACAGTGAGACATCAGCCCCAGCATTTT.

This chain links TRBV14 with TRBJ2-1; D is unclear. The germline CDR1 and CDR2 sequences are SGHDN and FVKESK. The CDR3 spans 11 residues. Between the trimmed V and J ends, which lost 1 base and 8 bases, there was a span of 3 bases. CDR3 nucleotides: TGTGCCAGCAGCCAAGCTTATGAGCAGTTCTTC. Residues: CASSQAYEQFF.

This clonotype has just a few counts. J is TRBJ2-1 and V is TRBV18, with TRBD2 identical over 13 bases. Germline V CDR1 and CDR2: KGHSH, LQKENI. V was clipped by 0 bases and J by 6 bases; unmatched bases: 8. The CDR3 is 18 residues long. Here the CDR3 reads CASSPPNSGLAGSNEQFF. The CDR3 bases are TGTGCCAGCTCACCACCCAACTCGGGACTAGCGGGGTCCAATGAGCAGTTCTTC.

The chain has TRBV12-5 and TRBJ1-6; D is possibly TRBD1 (5 bases). V gave up 3 bases and J gave up 9 bases, with 15 bases separating them. The CDR3 covers 15 residues. Germline CDR1 reads LGHNT; CDR2 reads FRNRAP. The CDR3 coding sequence is TGTGCTAGTGGTTTACATCAGGGTGTGAGTTCACCCCTCCACTTT. Protein product: CASGLHQGVSSPLHF.

This clonotype was detected a few times. This chain joins TRBV15 and TRBJ1-2, with 7 bases fitting TRBD1. The CDR3 is made up of 16 amino acids. V dropped 0 bases and J dropped 4; count of bases not matched to a gene: 8. The germline V gene has CDR1 LNHNV and CDR2 YYDKDF (reference sequence). As DNA, the CDR3 is TGTGCCACCAGCAGAGATCTACAGGGGAACTTCTATGGCTACACCTTC. Its protein product is CATSRDLQGNFYGYTF.

This clonotype has a count of ten or more. The chain's CDR3 is CASSPSGGNSYEQYF. CDR3 DNA sequence: TGTGCCAGCAGCCCCAGTGGGGGAAACTCCTACGAGCAGTACTTC. The chain uses TRBV12-3 or TRBV12-4 and TRBJ2-7; either TRBD1 or TRBD2 may supply D (5 bases each). The CDR3 is made up of 15 amino acids. V was clipped by 6 bases and J by 0 bases, with 15 bases between them.

This clonotype showed up many times. J is TRBJ2-7 and V is TRBV27; weak D call: TRBD1 (7 bases). Trimming cost V 6 bases and J 7 bases, with 22 bases left between them. The CDR3 totals 15 residues. Germline CDR1 is MNHEY and CDR2 is SMNVEV (reference sequence). In DNA form, the CDR3 reads TGTGCCAGCAGGTTTAGGAGGGGGCCCTTTTGGGAGCAGTACTTC. Its protein product is CASRFRRGPFWEQYF.

This clonotype was picked up many times. The J gene is TRBJ2-7, the V gene TRBV20-1; TRBD2 matches 10 bases. J lost 5 bases, V lost 3 bases, and 7 bases had no gene match. Germline CDR1 and CDR2: DFQATT and SNEGSKA (reference sequence). CDR3 length equals 14 residues. CDR3 DNA: TGCAGTGCTAGGCGAAGCGGGAGGGCCGACGAGCAGTACTTC. Its translation: CSARRSGRADEQYF.

This clonotype was counted between two and nine times. The chain recombines TRBV24-1 with TRBJ2-1; D unclear. Trimming removed 0 bases from V and 4 bases from J, with 3 bases in between. CDR1 and CDR2 (germline): KGHDR, SFDVKD. This CDR3 region has 13 residues. The CDR3 sequence: CATSDLDYNEQFF. The CDR3, as DNA: TGTGCCACCAGTGATTTGGATTACAATGAGCAGTTCTTC.

This clonotype appeared many times. The V call is TRBV4-1, the J call TRBJ1-1, with D hard to call. Germline loops: CDR1 MGHRA, CDR2 YSYEKL. CDR3 length: 13 residues. The V end was cut by 5 bases, the J end by 3 bases, with 10 bases between. The CDR3 sequence is CASSRGGDTEAFF. CDR3 DNA: TGCGCCAGCAGCAGAGGAGGAGACACTGAAGCTTTCTTT.

This clonotype appeared many times. V usage is TRBV7-3 and J usage is TRBJ2-3; 7 nucleotides agree with TRBD1. This CDR3 contains 12 residues. Germline V gene lookup returns CDR1 SGHTA and CDR2 FQGTGA. V was pared by 5 bases and J by 10 bases, with 6 bases of the junction left unmatched. The CDR3 DNA reads TGTGCCAGCAGCCAGGCGACAGGGCCGCAGTATTTT. Translation: CASSQATGPQYF.

The chain joins TRBV4-3 to TRBJ2-6; D is possibly TRBD2 (6 bases). V was pared by 1 base and J by 5 bases, with 15 bases between. This CDR3 comprises 17 residues. Germline CDR1 is LGHNA and CDR2 is YSLEER. As DNA, the CDR3 is TGCGCCAGCAGCCAAGTGGGACGGGGAGGTTGGGCCAACGTCCTGACTTTC. Translating it yields CASSQVGRGGWANVLTF.

This clonotype was seen repeatedly, ten times or more. V and J are TRBV12-3 or TRBV12-4 and TRBJ1-2, with D unresolved. This CDR3 is built from 15 residues. Trimming shortened V by 4 bases and J by 4 bases, and 16 bases separated the two germline ends. The CDR3 bases are TGTGCCAGCAGTTCTCGGAGAGACGGGATCTATGGCTACACCTTC. Translating it yields CASSSRRDGIYGYTF.

The chain carries TRBV9 and TRBJ1-5, with D possibly being TRBD1 (6 bases). The V end was cut by 0 bases, the J end by 7 bases, with 14 bases between. Germline lookup yields CDR1 SGDLS and CDR2 YYNGEE. This CDR3 spans 15 amino acids. The CDR3 loop is CASSVGGGRGQPQHF. CDR3 bases: TGTGCCAGCAGCGTAGGGGGGGGCCGAGGACAGCCCCAGCATTTT. Looking up the rest from reference TRBV9 and TRBJ1-5 gives the full variable domain: DSGVTQTPKHLITATGQRVTLRCSPRSGDLSVYWYQQSLDQGLQFLIQYYNGEERAKGNILERFSAQQFPDLHSELNLSSLELGDSALYFCASSVGGGRGQPQHFGDGTRLSIL.

About this clonotype: A much larger clone sits a single nucleotide away, making a read error possible. The chain has TRBV30 and TRBJ1-2; D ambiguous. The germline gives CDR1 GTSNPN, CDR2 SVGIG (reference sequence). The CDR3 has 12 amino acids. CDR3 bases: TGTGCCCGGAGTGTCCTCGGGCCGGGCTACACCTTC. Translating it yields CARSVLGPGYTF.

This clonotype was found many times. The chain employs TRBV11-2 and TRBJ1-1; D unresolved. V was shortened by 4 bases and J by 2 bases, with 11 bases between the two germline ends. CDR3 length: 14 amino acids. CDR1 is SGHAT, CDR2 FQNNGV, per germline. The CDR3 coding sequence is TGTGCCAGCAGCTCCTCCCGGGGAAACACTGAAGCTTTCTTT. Amino acids: CASSSSRGNTEAFF.

This clonotype has at least ten counts. The chain employs TRBV6-5 and TRBJ1-2, with a weak D call TRBD1 (6 bases). With 2 bases removed from V and 4 bases from J, the gap between germline ends came to 14 bases. The CDR3 has 15 residues. Germline V gives CDR1 MNHEY, CDR2 SVGAGI. In DNA form, the CDR3 reads TGTGCCAGCAGTTACGGCCCAGGACAGTCCTATGGCTACACCTTC. This translates into CASSYGPGQSYGYTF.

About this clonotype itself: A much larger clone lies one base from this, so it may be a read error. The chain carries TRBV4-1 and TRBJ2-1; 10 nucleotides match TRBD2. Germline V lookup: CDR1 MGHRA, CDR2 YSYEKL. Trimming took 4 bases from V and 0 from J; bases not matched to a gene: 6. This CDR3 region has 17 residues. CDR3 in DNA: TGCGCCAGCAGCCGGAGACTAGCGGGCAACTCCTACAATGAGCAGTTCTTC. Its protein is CASSRRLAGNSYNEQFF.

This clonotype appeared many times. This chain joins TRBV11-1 and TRBJ1-1; D gene ambiguous. V lost 3 bases and J 2 bases, leaving 7 bases between the germline ends. The CDR3 is 13 amino acids. The germline V gene encodes CDR1 SGHAT and CDR2 FQDESV (reference sequence). The CDR3, as DNA: TGTGCCAGCAGCTTTGAAAGAAACACTGAAGCTTTCTTT. It specifies CASSFERNTEAFF.

The sample holds many counts of this clonotype. CDR3 residues: CSATEGAGSEQYF. The CDR3 DNA sequence: TGCAGTGCTACCGAAGGGGCAGGGAGCGAGCAGTACTTC. The rearrangement links TRBV20-1 to TRBJ2-7; tentatively, D is TRBD1 or TRBD2 (5 bases each). Deletions cut 4 bases from V and 6 bases from J, with 16 bases between. The CDR3 contains 13 residues. CDR1 is DFQATT, CDR2 SNEGSKA, per germline (reference sequence).

Ten or more counts support this clonotype. This rearrangement joins TRBV5-8 to TRBJ1-1; D may be TRBD1 (5 bases). The germline V gene has CDR1 SGHTS and CDR2 YDEGEE. There are 16 residues in the CDR3. Between the trimmed V and J ends, which lost 4 bases and 1 base, there was a span of 17 bases. CDR3 loop: CASSPEGVLGNTEAFF. CDR3 nucleotides: TGTGCCAGCAGCCCAGAAGGGGTACTGGGGAACACTGAAGCTTTCTTT.

V is TRBV30 and J is TRBJ2-2; 9 nucleotides agree with TRBD1. The germline gives CDR1 GTSNPN, CDR2 SVGIG (reference sequence). V shed 1 base, J shed 6 bases, and the junction held 3 bases outside the gene matches. The CDR3 sequence is 14 residues long. The CDR3 coding sequence is TGTGCCTGGAGTGCGGGACAGGGACCCGGGGAGCTGTTTTTT. Encoded protein: CAWSAGQGPGELFF.

In this sample, this clonotype turned up a few times. The chain is built from TRBV6-1 and TRBJ2-2; D gene ambiguous. CDR1 and CDR2 from the germline V gene are MNHNS and SASEGT. Trimming took 11 bases from V and 7 from J, leaving 20 bases between them. The CDR3 sequence is 14 residues long. The CDR3 coding sequence is TGTGCCTCACTGTGGGGTTATCTCGGCGGGGAGCTGTTTTTT. This gives the protein CASLWGYLGGELFF.

In its sample, this clonotype was seen a few times. The rearrangement joins TRBV7-3 to TRBJ2-1; 10 bases line up with TRBD2. CDR3 length equals 16 residues. Germline CDR1 SGHTA, CDR2 FQGTGA. J was trimmed by 7 bases and V by 5 bases; bases with no gene match: 11. This CDR3 reads CASSPWASGSSNEQFF. CDR3 nucleotide sequence: TGTGCCAGCAGCCCCTGGGCTAGCGGGAGCTCAAATGAGCAGTTCTTC.

The chain carries TRBV5-1 and TRBJ2-4; the match to TRBD2 covers 10 bases. The CDR3 consists of 17 residues. The V and J ends lost 4 bases and 1 base, in that order; junction bases with no gene match: 8. Per the germline V gene, CDR1 is SGHRS and CDR2 is YFSETQ. The CDR3 loop is CASSPRASGSAKNIQYF. CDR3 nucleotides: TGCGCCAGCAGCCCGCGGGCTAGCGGGAGTGCCAAAAACATTCAGTACTTC.

A few counts support this clonotype. J is TRBJ1-5 and V is TRBV9, with D tentatively TRBD1 (5 bases). Germline assignment: CDR1 SGDLS and CDR2 YYNGEE. Between the trimmed V and J ends, which lost 4 bases and 0 bases, there was a span of 8 bases. The CDR3 length is 14 residues. CDR3 region: CASSKGDSNQPQHF. The CDR3 coding sequence is TGTGCCAGCAGCAAAGGGGATAGCAATCAGCCCCAGCATTTT.

This clonotype was counted only a few times. V usage is TRBV20-1 and J usage is TRBJ2-5; D remains unclear. The CDR3 has 11 amino acids. Germline values: CDR1 DFQATT, CDR2 SNEGSKA (reference sequence). With 0 bases removed from V and 5 bases from J, the gap between germline ends came to 4 bases. CDR3 sequence: CSARDVETQYF. CDR3 in DNA: TGCAGTGCTAGAGACGTTGAGACCCAGTACTTC.